This is a list of T cell receptor beta chains from one sample in a study of blood T cell repertoires in COVID-19. The repertoire was sequenced with immunoSEQ multiplex PCR; TCRdb's copy has only in-frame clones and lacks some. The table lists 250,000 to 400,000 clones, 90% of them singletons. The sequenced sample was peripheral blood. Receptors originate from a young woman with COVID-19, enrolled during active disease. CDR3s include the opening cysteine and the closing phenylalanine or tryptophan. Fields, in order: clone size, D gene, V gene, J gene, CDR3 protein, CDR3 DNA. The D gene is left open where the match is weak. Not all rows give a size; the values are once, few, many and, for expanded clones, a class.

>-|TRBD2|TRBV28|TRBJ2-4
CASTIGGLVDKNIQYF
TGTGCCAGCACTATAGGTGGACTAGTTGACAAAAACATTCAGTACTTC
>once|TRBD2|TRBV14|TRBJ2-5
CASSHSGRAETQYF
TGTGCCAGCAGCCATAGCGGGAGGGCAGAGACCCAGTACTTC
>-|TRBD1|TRBV4-1|TRBJ2-1
CASSQDPDRVNNEQFF
TGCGCCAGCAGCCAAGATCCGGACAGGGTTAACAATGAGCAGTTCTTC
>-|TRBD2|TRBV4-1|TRBJ2-3
CASSQGTSGITDTQYF
TGCGCCAGCAGCCAGGGGACTAGCGGGATCACAGATACGCAGTATTTT
>-|TRBD1|TRBV4-1|TRBJ1-1
CASSQDWTGTRQAFF
TGCGCCAGCAGCCAAGACTGGACAGGGACCCGTCAAGCTTTCTTT
>-|TRBD2|TRBV6-5|TRBJ2-7
CASSPGTTGYEQYF
TGTGCCAGCAGTCCCGGGACTACTGGATACGAGCAGTACTTC
>-|-|TRBV2|TRBJ2-7
CASIERGYEQYF
TGTGCCAGCATCGAAAGGGGGTACGAGCAGTACTTC
>few|-|TRBV5-4|TRBJ2-1
CASSLVARGDEQFF
TGTGCCAGCAGCTTGGTAGCCAGGGGGGATGAGCAGTTCTTC
>-|TRBD1|TRBV27|TRBJ2-7
CASSYGTGIYEQYF
TGTGCCAGCAGTTATGGGACAGGAATCTACGAGCAGTACTTC
>-|TRBD1|TRBV11-2|TRBJ1-4
CASSLGGQRNEKLFF
TGTGCCAGCAGCTTAGGGGGACAGCGGAATGAAAAACTGTTTTTT
>-|TRBD1|TRBV3-1/TRBV3-2|TRBJ1-1
CASRLTGGTEAFF
TGTGCCAGCAGGCTTACAGGGGGCACTGAAGCTTTCTTT
>once|TRBD1|TRBV11-1|TRBJ2-7
CASSLVGTGRNEQYF
TGTGCCAGCAGCTTAGTCGGGACAGGGAGAAACGAGCAGTACTTC
>-|TRBD1|TRBV5-4|TRBJ2-7
CASSTGQELLGQYF
TGTGCCAGCAGCACGGGACAGGAGCTTTTGGGGCAGTACTTC
>once|-|TRBV30|TRBJ1-2
CAWNNRSSLYGYTF
TGTGCCTGGAACAACAGGTCGTCCCTCTATGGCTACACCTTC
>-|-|TRBV2|TRBJ2-7
CASSEDQGREQYF
TGTGCCAGCAGTGAGGATCAGGGGAGAGAGCAGTACTTC
>once|TRBD2|TRBV4-1|TRBJ2-7
CASSQEKAGGPYEQYF
TGCGCCAGCAGCCAAGAAAAAGCGGGAGGGCCCTACGAGCAGTACTTC
>-|-|TRBV3-1/TRBV3-2|TRBJ1-1
CASSPSGGEAFF
TGTGCCAGCAGCCCCTCGGGGGGGGAAGCTTTCTTT
>-|-|TRBV5-1|TRBJ2-2
CASTLAVNTGELFF
TGCGCCAGCACCCTAGCAGTGAACACCGGGGAGCTGTTTTTT
>-|TRBD2|TRBV11-2|TRBJ2-1
CASSLDFWGGRSNNEQFF
TGTGCCAGCAGCTTAGATTTCTGGGGCGGGAGGAGTAACAATGAGCAGTTCTTC
>-|-|TRBV9|TRBJ2-1
CASSVEGRGAYNEQFF
TGTGCCAGCAGCGTAGAAGGCAGGGGCGCATACAATGAGCAGTTCTTC
>-|-|TRBV21-1|TRBJ1-5
CASSKDRWQGPCQPQHF
TGTGCCAGCAGCAAAGATCGTTGGCAGGGGCCTTGTCAGCCCCAGCATTTT
>-|-|TRBV5-5|TRBJ1-2
CASSLSGVSGYTF
TGTGCCAGCAGCTTGTCCGGGGTTAGTGGCTACACCTTC
>-|TRBD1|TRBV6-1|TRBJ1-5
CASSEQGDQPQHF
TGTGCCAGCAGTGAACAGGGGGATCAGCCCCAGCATTTT